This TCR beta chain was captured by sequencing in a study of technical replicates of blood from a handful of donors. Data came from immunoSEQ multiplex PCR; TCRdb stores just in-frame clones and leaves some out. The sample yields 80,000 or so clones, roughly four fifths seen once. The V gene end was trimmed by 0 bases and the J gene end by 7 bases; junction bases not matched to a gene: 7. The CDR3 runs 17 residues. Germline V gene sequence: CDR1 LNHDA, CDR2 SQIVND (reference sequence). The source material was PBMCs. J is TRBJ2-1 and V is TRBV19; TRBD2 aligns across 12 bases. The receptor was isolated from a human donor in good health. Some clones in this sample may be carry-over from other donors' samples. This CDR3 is CASSIDGLAGRVNEQFF. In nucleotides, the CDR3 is TGTGCCAGTAGTATAGATGGACTAGCGGGACGAGTTAATGAGCAGTTCTTC.